Sequencing of this TCR beta chain was carried out in a study of beta chain features in type 1 diabetes. A CD45RO/CCR7/CD25/CD127/CD95/CD27 panel sorted naive, central memory, regulatory and stem cell-like memory CD4+ cells. What was sequenced were expressed TCRB transcripts, since all of the isolated RNA had been reverse transcribed. Some clones are missing from TCRdb's copy, which holds only in-frame ones; the method was immunoSEQ multiplex PCR. The sample yields 640,000 or so clones, around 15% seen once. Study observations and caveats: VDJ junctions sequenced from type 1 diabetes patients showed fewer insertions and more deletions. A moderate, significant TCRB CDR3 shortening appeared in type 1 diabetes across four CD4+ subsets.

Worth noting for this clone: What it recognizes is unknown.

The sequenced sample was naive CD4+ T cells from blood. The TCR sequence derives from a man between 18 and 29 years old with type 1 diabetes.

CDR3 sequence: CASRGRASGELFF. The CDR3 nucleotides read TGTGCCAGCCGCGGGAGGGCCAGTGGGGAGCTGTTTTTT. The gene calls are TRBV11-2 and TRBJ2-2; 9 nucleotides match TRBD2. This CDR3 has 13 residues. Losses at the gene ends were 8 bases for V and 8 bases for J; bases not matched to a gene: 6. CDR1 SGHAT and CDR2 FQNNGV come from the germline V gene.